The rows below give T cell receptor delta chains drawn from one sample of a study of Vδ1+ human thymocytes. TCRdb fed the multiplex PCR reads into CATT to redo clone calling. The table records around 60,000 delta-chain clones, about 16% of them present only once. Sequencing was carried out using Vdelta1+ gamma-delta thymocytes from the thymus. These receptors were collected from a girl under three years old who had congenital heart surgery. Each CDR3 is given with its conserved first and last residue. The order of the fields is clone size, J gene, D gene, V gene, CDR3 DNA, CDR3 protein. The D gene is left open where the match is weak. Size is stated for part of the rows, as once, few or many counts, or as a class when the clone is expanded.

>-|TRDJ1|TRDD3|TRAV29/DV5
TGTGCAGCAAGCGAGGGGGATACCCGACTCATCTTT
CAASEGDTRLIF
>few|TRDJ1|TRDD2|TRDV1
TGTGCTCTTGGGGAACTTCGCCTTCCTATTCCGTTCCTGGGTTGCACCGATAAACTCATCTTT
CALGELRLPIPFLGCTDKLIF
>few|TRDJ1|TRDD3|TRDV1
TGTGCTCTTGGGGAACCACTGGGGGAACTATACACCGATAAACTCATCTTT
CALGEPLGELYTDKLIF
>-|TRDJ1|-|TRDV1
TGTGCTCTTGGGGAATGCGGGGGCCTTCCTATTTTGGGGGATAGGCGTGGGGAGTACACCGATAAACTCATCTTT
CALGECGGLPILGDRRGEYTDKLIF
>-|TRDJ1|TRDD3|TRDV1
TGTGCTCTTGGGGAACTGTCCTACCGGGGATACGGGGCATACACCGATAAACTCATCTTT
CALGELSYRGYGAYTDKLIF
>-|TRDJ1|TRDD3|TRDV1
TGTGCTCTTGGGGAACGACCCTCACTGGGGGCCCCTACATACACCGATAAACTCATCTTT
CALGERPSLGAPTYTDKLIF
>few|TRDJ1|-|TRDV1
TGTGCTCTTGGGGAAGATTCGTGGGGTATCACCGATAAACTCATCTTT
CALGEDSWGITDKLIF
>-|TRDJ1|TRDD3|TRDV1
TGTGCTCTTGGGGAAAGACCTCCCGGGATACACCCGCAGGGGACCGATAAACTCATCTTT
CALGERPPGIHPQGTDKLIF
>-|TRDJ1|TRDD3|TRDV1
TGTGCTCTTGGGGAAGTACTCTCCTACGTTTTCCTGGGGGATAGCCCCCTGTACACCGATAAACTCATCTTT
CALGEVLSYVFLGDSPLYTDKLIF
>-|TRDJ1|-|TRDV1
TGTGCTCTTGGGGAACTCCCTACGTCTGGGGCACGCGGAGCCTACCCCAGCCCGTACACCGATAAACTCATCTTT
CALGELPTSGARGAYPSPYTDKLIF
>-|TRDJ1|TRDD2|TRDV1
TGTGCTCTTGGGGAACTTGAGGGACTCCTTCCTACGTTCGATAAACTCATCTTT
CALGELEGLLPTFDKLIF
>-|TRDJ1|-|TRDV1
TGTGCTCTTGGGTTTACCCCTACTTTACGCCGTACTTTTATAACCGATAAACTCATCTTT
CALGFTPTLRRTFITDKLIF
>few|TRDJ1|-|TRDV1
TGTGCTCTTGGGGAACGAGGGCTACCCTCAACCCGCACAATGGGTAAACTCATCTTT
CALGERGLPSTRTMGKLIF
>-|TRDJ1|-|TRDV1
TGTGCTCTCCTGGGCACATACCAACCAGAAAAGCGTAGGAGCGATAAACTCATCTTT
CALLGTYQPEKRRSDKLIF
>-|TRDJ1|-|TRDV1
TGTGCTCTTGTGGATTCCGATAAACTCATCTTT
CALVDSDKLIF
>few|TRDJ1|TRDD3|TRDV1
TGTGCTCTTGGGGAATGCAACCTTCCCACGGTTTTTTTACTGGGGGATAACACCGATAAACTCATCTTT
CALGECNLPTVFLLGDNTDKLIF
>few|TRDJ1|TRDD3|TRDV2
TGTGCCTGTGACAGGGGGGCCAGGGACTCCCGTGACTGGGGGATACGAGGTGGCTACACCGATAAACTCATCTTT
CACDRGARDSRDWGIRGGYTDKLIF
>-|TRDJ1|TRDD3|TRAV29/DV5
TGTGCAGCAAGGAGTACAATCTGGCTCGCGGGGGATACCTCTAAACTCATCTTT
CAARSTIWLAGDTSKLIF
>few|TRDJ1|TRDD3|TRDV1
TGTGCTCCTGGGAAGGGTACCTTGGGGGATACACAGAGGCCGTACGAGACGAGACCGTACACCGATAAACTCATCTTT
CAPGKGTLGDTQRPYETRPYTDKLIF
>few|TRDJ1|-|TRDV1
TGTGCTCTTGGGGAAAGAGGACGGACGGGCTCTTCCCGCGATAAACTCATCTTT
CALGERGRTGSSRDKLIF
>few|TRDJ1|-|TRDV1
TGTGCTCTTGGGGAAATCCGGGTCTGGGGTAACACCGATAAACTCATCTTT
CALGEIRVWGNTDKLIF
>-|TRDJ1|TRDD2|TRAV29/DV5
TGTGCAGCAAGCGGGGGCTGGTTTGTGACCGCCTTCCTATTTAAAGGGGGAGCTGCCGATAAACTCATCTTT
CAASGGWFVTAFLFKGGAADKLIF
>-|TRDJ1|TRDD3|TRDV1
TGTGCTCTTGGGGGGGTCGTCCCTCGGACTGGGGGAGCGAATTCAACCGATAAACTCATCTTT
CALGGVVPRTGGANSTDKLIF
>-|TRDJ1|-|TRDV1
TGTGCTCTTGGGGAACCAACGCTACTGGGTTACACCGATAAACTCATCTTT
CALGEPTLLGYTDKLIF
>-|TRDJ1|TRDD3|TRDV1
TGTGCCTTAACCCAACTGGGGGATAGGGACACCGATAAACTCATCTTT
CALTQLGDRDTDKLIF
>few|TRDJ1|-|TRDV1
TGTGCTCTTGGGGAACTTCCTATACGCCGGGGTGGTGGTAAACTCATCTTT
CALGELPIRRGGGKLIF
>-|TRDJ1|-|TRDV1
TGTGCTCTTGGGGAAAGTCAACACGATACGCGACTAAGACTCATCTTT
CALGESQHDTRLRLIF
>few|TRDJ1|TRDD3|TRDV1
TGTGCTCTTGGGGAAAATCGCTACCCCCGAGGGGGGATACGGGACACCGATAAACTCATCTTT
CALGENRYPRGGIRDTDKLIF
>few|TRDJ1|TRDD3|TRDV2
TGTGCCTGTGACTACGGGGTACTGGGGGATACAGTGGGTAAACTCATCTTT
CACDYGVLGDTVGKLIF
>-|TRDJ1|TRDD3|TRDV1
TGTGCTCTTGGGGAAGGATCTGGGGGATACGATGGTAAACTCATCTTT
CALGEGSGGYDGKLIF
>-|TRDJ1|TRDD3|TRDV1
TGTGCTCTTGGGGAACCCGTCACCTACTCAGCCGTAGGTCAGGCCCTTACTGGGGGATATTTTGGTTGTAAACTCATCTTT
CALGEPVTYSAVGQALTGGYFGCKLIF
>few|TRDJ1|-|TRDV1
TGTGCTCTTGGGGAAAAGCTGGGCGTCCAAGGGGATGGAACCGATAAACTCATCTTT
CALGEKLGVQGDGTDKLIF
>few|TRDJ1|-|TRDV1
TGTGCTCTTGGGGAACTAACCTTGAGAGGGCTGGGGAATCTTCCAAATAAACTCATCTTT
CALGELTLRGLGNLPNKLIF
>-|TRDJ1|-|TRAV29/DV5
TGTGCCGCAAGCGCGTTATGGCTCTGCGATAAACTCATCTTT
CAASALWLCDKLIF
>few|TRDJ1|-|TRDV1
TGTGCTCTTGGGGACCCTATGACCCTCCCCTCCACCGATAAACTCATCTTT
CALGDPMTLPSTDKLIF
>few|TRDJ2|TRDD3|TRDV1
TGTGCTCTTGGTGACAAACGAAGTCCTACTGGGTTAGTGGGGGATACCTTGACAGCACAACTCTTCTTT
CALGDKRSPTGLVGDTLTAQLFF
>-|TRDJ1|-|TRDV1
TGTGCTCTTGGGCAATACATCCTAGTTGGGATAATGCCCGATAAACTCATCTTT
CALGQYILVGIMPDKLIF
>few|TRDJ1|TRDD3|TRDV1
TGTGCTCTTGGGGAACTAGGCGTTAGGGTCCTACGTGGGCTGGGGGACCCGACGTACACCGATAAACTCATCTTT
CALGELGVRVLRGLGDPTYTDKLIF
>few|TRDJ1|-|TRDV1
-
CALGNLLGIGNRYTDKLIF
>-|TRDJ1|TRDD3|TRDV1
TGTGCTCTTGGGGAAGTTTCGGTACTGGGGGATACAGGCACCGATAAACTCATCTTT
CALGEVSVLGDTGTDKLIF
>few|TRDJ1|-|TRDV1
TGTGCTCTTGGGGAACGACCCACCGATAAACTCATCTTT
CALGERPTDKLIF
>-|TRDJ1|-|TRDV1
TGTGCTCTTGGGGAACTAGGAGTCGGTTCCTCCCAGCTGGGGCCTTACACCGATAAACTCATCTTT
CALGELGVGSSQLGPYTDKLIF
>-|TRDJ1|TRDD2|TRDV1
TGTGCTCTTGGGGACCGAACCCTTCCTACCGGCGGGGGCACCGATAAACTCATCTTT
CALGDRTLPTGGGTDKLIF
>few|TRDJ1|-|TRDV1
TGTGCTCTTGGGGAACTAAAGCTACGAAAGGTGGGGGTCTACACCGATAAACTCATCTTT
CALGELKLRKVGVYTDKLIF
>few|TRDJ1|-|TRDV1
TGTGCTCTTGGGGAGCCTGGTCCCAAGAGACACACCGATAAACTCATCTTT
CALGEPGPKRHTDKLIF
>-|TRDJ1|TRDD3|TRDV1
TGTGCTCTTGGGACGTACCATGGTGTGGGGGATAGCGGCGAGGTGTTTCATAAACTCATCTTT
CALGTYHGVGDSGEVFHKLIF
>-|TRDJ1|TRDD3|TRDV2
TGTGCCTGTGACACTCTCATTAGTACTGGGGGACGTACCGATAAACTCATCTTT
CACDTLISTGGRTDKLIF
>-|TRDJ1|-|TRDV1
TGTGCTCTTGGAGTCGCGGGTTGTAAACTCATCTTT
CALGVAGCKLIF
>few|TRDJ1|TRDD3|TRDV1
TGTGCTCTTGGGGAAGAACTACACCTCCATCGGGGATACCCTTACACCGATAAACTCATCTTT
CALGEELHLHRGYPYTDKLIF
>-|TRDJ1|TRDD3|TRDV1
TGTGCTCTTGGGGAGAAACGGTACTGGGGCGACACCGATAAACTCATCTTT
CALGEKRYWGDTDKLIF
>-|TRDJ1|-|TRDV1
TGTGCTCTTGGGACCCTTTCCGGGGACCTGGAGCTGTACACCGATAAACTCATCTTT
CALGTLSGDLELYTDKLIF
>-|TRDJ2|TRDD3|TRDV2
TGTGCCTGTTATCCGGACTGGGGGATACGCTTGACAGCACAACTCTTCTTT
CACYPDWGIRLTAQLFF
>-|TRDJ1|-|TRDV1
TGTGCTCTTGGTAAGCTGTCGAATAATGCCTTCACCGATAAACTCATCTTT
CALGKLSNNAFTDKLIF
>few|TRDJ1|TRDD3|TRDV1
TGTGCTCTTGGGGAACCGTTCCTTCCTACCCTTTATTGGAGTACTGGGGGATATGGTTGGTACACCGATAAACTCATCTTT
CALGEPFLPTLYWSTGGYGWYTDKLIF
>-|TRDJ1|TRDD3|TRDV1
TGTGCTCTTGGACACCACTTCCTACTGGGTACTGGGGGATACGCCGGGGATAAACTCATCTTT
CALGHHFLLGTGGYAGDKLIF
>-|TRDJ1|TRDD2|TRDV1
TGTGCTCTTGGGGGGCTTCCTACGGGAGACTGGGTCTATAAACTCATCTTT
CALGGLPTGDWVYKLIF